This TCR beta chain was found in a study of blood T cell repertoires in COVID-19. About the research overall: The United States, Italy and Spain supplied acute and convalescent COVID-19 samples. The analysed material was cDNA or gDNA that came from T cells, B-cell-depleted T cells, or PBMCs.

In the source study's methods: Amplified reference gene primers provided the basis for estimating nucleated cell counts. Clones were sequenced by immunoSEQ multiplex PCR, and TCRdb holds only the in-frame ones, with some missing. The V and J calls and the clone size are those of that table, but D and trimming were determined from the DNA. The sample shows roughly 200,000 clones, 85% of them seen only once. This clone has a single count. V lost 3 bases, J lost 1 base, and 5 bases stayed unmatched. Germline CDR1 and CDR2: SGDLS and YYNGEE. The CDR3 extends over 16 amino acids. The recovered donors of Cohort 3 showed two negative PCRs, clearance, or symptom resolution.

The TCR was taken from a man aged 40-55 years who had recovered from COVID-19. Sequenced input: PBMCs or T cells enriched from blood (not recorded which). This chain connects TRBV9 to TRBJ2-1; TRBD2 agrees at 9 bases. CDR3 residues: CASSGTSGLSYNEQFF. Here the CDR3 DNA reads TGTGCCAGCAGCGGAACTAGCGGGCTATCCTACAATGAGCAGTTCTTC.